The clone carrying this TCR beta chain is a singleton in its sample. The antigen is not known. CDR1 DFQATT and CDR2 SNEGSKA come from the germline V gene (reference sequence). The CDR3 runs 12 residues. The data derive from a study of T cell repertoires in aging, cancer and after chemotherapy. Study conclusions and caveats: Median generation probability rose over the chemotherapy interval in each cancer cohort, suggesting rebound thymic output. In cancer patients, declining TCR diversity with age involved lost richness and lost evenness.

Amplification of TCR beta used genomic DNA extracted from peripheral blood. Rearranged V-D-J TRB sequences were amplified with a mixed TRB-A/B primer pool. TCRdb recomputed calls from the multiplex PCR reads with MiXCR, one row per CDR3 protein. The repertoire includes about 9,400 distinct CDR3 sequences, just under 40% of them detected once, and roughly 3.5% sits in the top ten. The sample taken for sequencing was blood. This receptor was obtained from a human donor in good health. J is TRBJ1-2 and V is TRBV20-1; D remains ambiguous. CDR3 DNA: TGCAGCCCTAGTGATGGAAACTATGGCTACACCTTC. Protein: CSPSDGNYGYTF.